The entry that follows covers one T cell receptor beta chain sequence. Germline CDR1 MNHEY, CDR2 SVGAGI. The V and J ends lost 7 bases and 2 bases, in that order; junction bases with no gene match: 7. This CDR3 has 15 residues. The sample originates from a study of blood T cell repertoires in COVID-19. Study-level background: COVID-19 samples, acute and convalescent, were from the United States, Italy and Spain. Sources were T cells, B-cell-depleted T cells, or PBMCs; the material itself was cDNA or gDNA.

In the original workflow: Amplification with reference gene primers provided the estimates of nucleated cell counts. TCRdb's table, derived via immunoSEQ multiplex PCR, lists solely in-frame clones and lacks some. For V, J and clone size, that table is used; D and trimming come from the DNA. There are some 200,000 clones in the sample; about 83% occur only once, and 3% to 4% lies in the top ten. The specimen sequenced was peripheral blood. This clonotype was obtained from a man aged 18 to 29 with active or convalescent COVID-19. The rearrangement joins TRBV6-5 to TRBJ2-5; 10 nucleotides align to TRBD2. CDR3 sequence reads: CASTGLAGEQETQYF. The CDR3, as DNA: TGTGCCAGCACGGGTCTAGCGGGAGAGCAAGAGACCCAGTACTTC.